The subject of this entry is one TCR beta chain. This clonotype was observed at least ten times. Its cognate antigen has yet to be identified. The sample holds no much larger clone one base away, and base qualities are not on file. Library preparation was by PCR. Instrument on record: Illumina HiSeq 2500. Molecular barcoding was employed in the preparation of TCR libraries, with unique molecular identifiers being used to normalize TCRbeta repertoire quantification. TCRdb reprocessed the public reads (quality trimming at Q25 with fastp, clone calling with MiXCR) and kept in-frame beta chains. Rows with one shared CDR3 protein collapse into an entry with the most common genes and DNA. The sample table shows fewer than 500,000 distinct CDR3 sequences, and over 40% are seen once. The leading ten clones occupy 25% to 30% of the sample. The sample is drawn from a study of T-cell reconstitution after alpha-beta-depleted transplantation in children (dated by TCRdb to 2016 to 2018). Regarding the research as a whole: Using TCR repertoire profiling, the study quantitatively followed how T-cell immune reconstitution unfolded in children after TCRalphabeta/CD19-depleted allogeneic hematopoietic cell transplantation.

From a lookup of the germline V gene (reference sequence), CDR1 and CDR2 are DFQATT and SNEGSKA. Counted from cysteine to phenylalanine, this CDR3 has 15 amino acids. Left in the record is the CDR3 DNA by itself, 45 bases read in frame from the first base. Relative to germline, V is 0 bases shorter and J is 0 bases shorter, with 10 bases between their ends. Results and caveats for the whole study, not just this receptor: Over subsequent months, a decline in hyperexpanded clone frequencies was noted, and after one year, T-cell counts and TCRbeta diversity were mostly ascribed to newly produced T cells. The apparently early alphabetaT-cell count recovery about two months after transplant was reportedly dependent on only several hundred rapidly expanded clones derived from non-depleted graft cells. In some patients, the high TCRbeta diversity seen at day 60 was put down to recipient T cells and intrathymic progenitors that had survived conditioning.

What the treatment or condition label conveys for this sample: allogeneic hematopoietic cell transplantation with graft depleted of TCRalphabeta T cells and CD19 B cells. TCRalphabeta/CD19-depleted allogeneic hematopoietic cell grafts were given to the transplant recipients, all of whom were children. Sequencing was performed on PBMCs, taken before TCRalphabeta/CD19-depleted stem cell transplant. The receptor was isolated from a girl aged 2-10 years with aplastic anemia, due to receive a stem cell transplant. The V gene is TRBV20-1 and the J gene is TRBJ2-3; no confident D gene assignment can be made. For the CDR3, the sequence is CSARDTLGSTDTQYF. In nucleotides, the sequence is TGCAGTGCTAGAGATACTTTAGGAAGCACAGATACGCAGTATTTT.